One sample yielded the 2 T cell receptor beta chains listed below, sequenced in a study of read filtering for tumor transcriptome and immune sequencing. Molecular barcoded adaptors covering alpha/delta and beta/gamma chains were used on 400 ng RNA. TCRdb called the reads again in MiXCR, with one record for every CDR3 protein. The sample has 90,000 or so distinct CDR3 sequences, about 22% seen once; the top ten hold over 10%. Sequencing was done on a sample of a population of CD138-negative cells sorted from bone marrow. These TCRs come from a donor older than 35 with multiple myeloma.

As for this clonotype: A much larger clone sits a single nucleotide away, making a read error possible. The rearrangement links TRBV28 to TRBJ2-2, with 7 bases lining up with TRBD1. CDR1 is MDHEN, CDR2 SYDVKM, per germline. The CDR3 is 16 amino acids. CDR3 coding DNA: TGTGCCAGCAGTTTCCTAGGGACAGCCAACACCGGGGAGCTGTGTTTT. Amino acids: CASSFLGTANTGELCF.

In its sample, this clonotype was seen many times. DNA of the CDR3: TGTGCCAGCTCACTGACCTTAGCGGGGGAAGAGACCCAGTACTTC. Its protein is CASSLTLAGEETQYF. The chain recombines TRBV18 with TRBJ2-5; 9 nucleotides align to TRBD2. Germline lookup yields CDR1 KGHSH and CDR2 LQKENI. V was clipped by 4 bases and J by 3 bases; unmatched bases: 6. The CDR3 sequence is 15 residues long.